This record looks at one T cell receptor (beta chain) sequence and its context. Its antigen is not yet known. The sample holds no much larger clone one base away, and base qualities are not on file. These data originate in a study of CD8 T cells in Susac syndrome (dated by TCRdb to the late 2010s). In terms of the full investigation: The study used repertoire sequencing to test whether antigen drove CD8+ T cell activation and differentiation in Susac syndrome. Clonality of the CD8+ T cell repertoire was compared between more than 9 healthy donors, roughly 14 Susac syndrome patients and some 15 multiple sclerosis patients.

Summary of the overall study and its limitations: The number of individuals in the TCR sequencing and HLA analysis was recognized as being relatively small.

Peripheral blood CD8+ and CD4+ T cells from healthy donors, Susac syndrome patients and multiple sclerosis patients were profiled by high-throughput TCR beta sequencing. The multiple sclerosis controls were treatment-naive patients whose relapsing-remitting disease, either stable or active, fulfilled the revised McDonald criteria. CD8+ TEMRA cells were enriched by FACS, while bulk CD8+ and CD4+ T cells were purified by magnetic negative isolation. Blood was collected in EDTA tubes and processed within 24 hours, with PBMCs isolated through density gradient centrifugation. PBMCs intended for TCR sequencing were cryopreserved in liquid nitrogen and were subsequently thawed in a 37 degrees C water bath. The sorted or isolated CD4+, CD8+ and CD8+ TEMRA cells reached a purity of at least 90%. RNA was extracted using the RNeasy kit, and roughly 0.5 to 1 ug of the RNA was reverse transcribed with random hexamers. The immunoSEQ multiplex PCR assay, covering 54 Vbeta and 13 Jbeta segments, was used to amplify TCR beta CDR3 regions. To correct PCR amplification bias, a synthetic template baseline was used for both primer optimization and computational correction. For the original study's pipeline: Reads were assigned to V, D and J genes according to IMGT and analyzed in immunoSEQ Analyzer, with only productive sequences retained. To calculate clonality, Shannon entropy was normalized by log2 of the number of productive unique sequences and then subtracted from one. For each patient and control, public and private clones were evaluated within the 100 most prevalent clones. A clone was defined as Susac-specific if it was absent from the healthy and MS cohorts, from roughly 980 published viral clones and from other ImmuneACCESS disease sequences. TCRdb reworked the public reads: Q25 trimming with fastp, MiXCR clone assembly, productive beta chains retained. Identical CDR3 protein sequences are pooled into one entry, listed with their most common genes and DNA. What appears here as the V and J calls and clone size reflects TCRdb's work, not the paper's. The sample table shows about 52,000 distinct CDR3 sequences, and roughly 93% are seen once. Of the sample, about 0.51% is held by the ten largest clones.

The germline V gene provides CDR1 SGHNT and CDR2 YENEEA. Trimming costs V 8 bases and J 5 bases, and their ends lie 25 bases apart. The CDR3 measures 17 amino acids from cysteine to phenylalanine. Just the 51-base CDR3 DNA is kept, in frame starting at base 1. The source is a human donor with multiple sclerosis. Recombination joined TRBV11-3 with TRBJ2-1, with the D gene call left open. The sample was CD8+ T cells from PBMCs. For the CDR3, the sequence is CASGPHLAPSQDNEQFF. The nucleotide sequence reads TGTGCCAGCGGTCCACATCTCGCCCCATCCCAGGACAATGAGCAGTTCTTC. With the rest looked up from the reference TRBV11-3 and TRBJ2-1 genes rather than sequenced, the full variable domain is EAGVVQSPRYKIIEKKQPVAFWCNPISGHNTLYWYLQNLGQGPELLIRYENEEAVDDSQLPKDRFSAERLKGVDSTLKIQPAELGDSAVYLCASGPHLAPSQDNEQFFGPGTRLTVL.